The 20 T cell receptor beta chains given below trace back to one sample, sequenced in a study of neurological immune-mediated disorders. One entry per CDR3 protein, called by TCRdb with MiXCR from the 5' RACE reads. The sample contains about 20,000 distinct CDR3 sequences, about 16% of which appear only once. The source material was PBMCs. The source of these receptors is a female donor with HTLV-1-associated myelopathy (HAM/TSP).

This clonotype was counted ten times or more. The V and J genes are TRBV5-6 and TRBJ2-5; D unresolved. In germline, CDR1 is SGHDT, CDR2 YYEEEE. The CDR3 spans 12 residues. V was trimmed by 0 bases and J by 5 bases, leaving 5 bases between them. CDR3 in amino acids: CASSLAYETQYF. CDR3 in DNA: TGTGCCAGCAGCTTGGCTTATGAGACCCAGTACTTC.

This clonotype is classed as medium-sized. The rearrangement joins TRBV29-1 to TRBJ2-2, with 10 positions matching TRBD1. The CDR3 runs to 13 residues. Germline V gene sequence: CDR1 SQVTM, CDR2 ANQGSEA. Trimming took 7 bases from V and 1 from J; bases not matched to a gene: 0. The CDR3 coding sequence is TGCAGCGGGGACAGGGGGAACACCGGGGAGCTGTTTTTT. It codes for CSGDRGNTGELFF.

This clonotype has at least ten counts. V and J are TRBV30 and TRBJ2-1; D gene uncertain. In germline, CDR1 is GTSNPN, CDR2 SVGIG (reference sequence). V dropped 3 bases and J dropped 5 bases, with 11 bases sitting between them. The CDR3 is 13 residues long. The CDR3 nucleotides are TGTGCCTGGAGACGGCCGGAAGACAATGAGCAGTTCTTC. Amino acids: CAWRRPEDNEQFF.

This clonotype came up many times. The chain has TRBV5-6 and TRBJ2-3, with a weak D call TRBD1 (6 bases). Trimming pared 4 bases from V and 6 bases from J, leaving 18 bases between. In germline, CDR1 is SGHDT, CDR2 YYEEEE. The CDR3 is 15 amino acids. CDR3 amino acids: CASSIPGHSFDTQYF. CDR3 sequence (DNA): TGTGCCAGCAGCATACCGGGACACTCATTCGATACGCAGTATTTT.

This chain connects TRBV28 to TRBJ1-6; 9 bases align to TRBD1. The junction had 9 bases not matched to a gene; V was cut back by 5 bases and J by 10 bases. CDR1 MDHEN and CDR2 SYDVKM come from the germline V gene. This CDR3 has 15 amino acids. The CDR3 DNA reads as TGTGCCAGCAGTACAGGGGGCGCAGAGGACTCACCCCTCCACTTT. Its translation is CASSTGGAEDSPLHF.

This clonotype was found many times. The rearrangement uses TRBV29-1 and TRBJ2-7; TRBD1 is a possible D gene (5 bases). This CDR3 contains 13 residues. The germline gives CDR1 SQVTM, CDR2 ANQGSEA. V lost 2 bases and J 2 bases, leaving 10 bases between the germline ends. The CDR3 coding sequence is TGCAGCGTTGAACAGGGTTCGGCCTACGAGCAGTACTTC. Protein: CSVEQGSAYEQYF.

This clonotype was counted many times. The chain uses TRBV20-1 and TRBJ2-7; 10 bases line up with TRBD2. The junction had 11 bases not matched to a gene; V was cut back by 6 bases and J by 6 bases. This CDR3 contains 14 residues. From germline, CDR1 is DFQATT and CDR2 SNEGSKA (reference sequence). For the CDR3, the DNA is TGCAGTGCCTCCGGAGCGGGGGGGCCCTCCGAGCAGTACTTC. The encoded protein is CSASGAGGPSEQYF.

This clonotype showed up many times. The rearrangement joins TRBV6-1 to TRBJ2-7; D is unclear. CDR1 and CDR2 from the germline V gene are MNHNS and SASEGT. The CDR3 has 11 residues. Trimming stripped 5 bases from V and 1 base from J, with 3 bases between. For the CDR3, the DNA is TGTGCCAGCAGTACATCCTACGAGCAGTACTTC. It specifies CASSTSYEQYF.

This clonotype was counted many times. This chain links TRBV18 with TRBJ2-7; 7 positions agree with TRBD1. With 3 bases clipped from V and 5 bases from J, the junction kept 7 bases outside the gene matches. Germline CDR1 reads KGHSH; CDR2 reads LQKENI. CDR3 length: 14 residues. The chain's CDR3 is CASSPTDRINEQYF. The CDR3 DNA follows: TGTGCCAGCTCACCGACGGACAGGATAAACGAGCAGTACTTC.

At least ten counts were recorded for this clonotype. The DNA of the CDR3 is TGTGCCAGCAGCCTCGGCGGCAGTTCCTACGAGCAGTACTTC. Residues: CASSLGGSSYEQYF. This rearrangement joins TRBV5-6 to TRBJ2-7; D gene uncertain. CDR3 length: 14 residues. The ends were cut back, 4 bases at V and 1 base at J, with 12 bases in the middle. Germline V CDR1 and CDR2: SGHDT, YYEEEE.

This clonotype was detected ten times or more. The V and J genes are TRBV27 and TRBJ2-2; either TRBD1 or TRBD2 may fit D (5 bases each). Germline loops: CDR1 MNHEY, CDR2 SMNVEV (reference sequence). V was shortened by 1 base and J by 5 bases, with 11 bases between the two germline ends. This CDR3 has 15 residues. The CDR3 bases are TGTGCCAGCAGTTTATACCCGGGACGGACCGGGGAGCTGTTTTTT. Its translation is CASSLYPGRTGELFF.

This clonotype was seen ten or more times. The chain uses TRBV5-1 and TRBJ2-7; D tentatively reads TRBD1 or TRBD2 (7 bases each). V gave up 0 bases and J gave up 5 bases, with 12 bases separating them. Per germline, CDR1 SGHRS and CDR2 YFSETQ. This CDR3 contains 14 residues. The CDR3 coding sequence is TGCGCCAGCAGCTTGGACAGGGGAGGGGACGAGCAGTACTTC. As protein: CASSLDRGGDEQYF.

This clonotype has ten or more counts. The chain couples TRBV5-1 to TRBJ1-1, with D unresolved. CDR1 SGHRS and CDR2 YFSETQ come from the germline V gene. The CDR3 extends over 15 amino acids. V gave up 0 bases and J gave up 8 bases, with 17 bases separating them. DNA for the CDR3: TGCGCCAGCAGCTTGGATATTACCCGGGGATCCGAAGCTTTCTTT. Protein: CASSLDITRGSEAFF.

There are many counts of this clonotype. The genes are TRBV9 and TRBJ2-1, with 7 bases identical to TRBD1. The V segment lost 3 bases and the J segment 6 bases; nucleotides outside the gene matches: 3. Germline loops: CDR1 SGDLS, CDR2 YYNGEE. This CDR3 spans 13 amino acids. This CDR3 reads CASSGTGSNEQFF. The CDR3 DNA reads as TGTGCCAGCAGCGGGACAGGATCCAATGAGCAGTTCTTC.

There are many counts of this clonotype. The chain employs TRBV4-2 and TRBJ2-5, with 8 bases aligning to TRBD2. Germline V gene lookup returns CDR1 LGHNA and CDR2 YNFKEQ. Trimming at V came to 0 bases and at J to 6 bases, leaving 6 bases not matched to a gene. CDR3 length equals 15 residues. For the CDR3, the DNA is TGTGCCAGCAGCCAAGATCGGACTAGCTCGCAGACCCAGTACTTC. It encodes CASSQDRTSSQTQYF.

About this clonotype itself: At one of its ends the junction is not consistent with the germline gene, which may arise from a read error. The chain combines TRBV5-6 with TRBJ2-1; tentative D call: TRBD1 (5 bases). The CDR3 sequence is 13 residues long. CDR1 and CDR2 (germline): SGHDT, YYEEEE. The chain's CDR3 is CASSLRRADEQIF. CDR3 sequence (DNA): TGTGCCAGCAGCTTGCGCAGGGCCGATGAGCAGATCTTC. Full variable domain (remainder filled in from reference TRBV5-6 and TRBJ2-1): DAGVTQSPTHLIKTRGQQVTLRCSPKSGHDTVSWYQQALGQGPQFIFQYYEEEERQRGNFPDRFSGHQFPNYSSELNVNALLLGDSALYLCASSLRRADEQIFGPGTRLTVL.

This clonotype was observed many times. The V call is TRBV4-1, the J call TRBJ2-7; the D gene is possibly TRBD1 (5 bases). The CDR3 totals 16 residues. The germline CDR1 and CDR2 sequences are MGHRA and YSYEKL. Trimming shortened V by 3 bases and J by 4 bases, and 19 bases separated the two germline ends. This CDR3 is CASSQGPQGLIYEQYF. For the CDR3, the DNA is TGCGCCAGCAGCCAGGGGCCCCAGGGATTGATTTACGAGCAGTACTTC.

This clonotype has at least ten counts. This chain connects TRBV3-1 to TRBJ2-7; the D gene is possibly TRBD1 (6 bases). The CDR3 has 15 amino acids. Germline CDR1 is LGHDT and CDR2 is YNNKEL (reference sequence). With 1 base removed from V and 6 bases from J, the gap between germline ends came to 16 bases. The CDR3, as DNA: TGTGCCAGCAGCCAAGTCTTTTTTGGCAGGGGCGAGCAGTACTTC. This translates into CASSQVFFGRGEQYF.

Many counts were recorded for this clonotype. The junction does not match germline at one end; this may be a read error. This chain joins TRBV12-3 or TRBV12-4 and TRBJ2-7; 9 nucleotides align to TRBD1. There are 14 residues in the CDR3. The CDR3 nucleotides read TGTGCCAGCACTTTAACAGGGGGCCGGGGCGAGCAGTACTTC. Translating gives CASTLTGGRGEQYF.

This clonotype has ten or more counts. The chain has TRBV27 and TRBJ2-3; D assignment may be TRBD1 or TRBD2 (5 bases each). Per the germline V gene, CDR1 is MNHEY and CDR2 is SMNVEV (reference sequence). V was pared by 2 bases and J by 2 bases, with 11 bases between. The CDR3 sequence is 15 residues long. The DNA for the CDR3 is TGTGCCAGCAGTTTACGGGGCTGGGACACAGATACGCAGTATTTT. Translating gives CASSLRGWDTDTQYF.